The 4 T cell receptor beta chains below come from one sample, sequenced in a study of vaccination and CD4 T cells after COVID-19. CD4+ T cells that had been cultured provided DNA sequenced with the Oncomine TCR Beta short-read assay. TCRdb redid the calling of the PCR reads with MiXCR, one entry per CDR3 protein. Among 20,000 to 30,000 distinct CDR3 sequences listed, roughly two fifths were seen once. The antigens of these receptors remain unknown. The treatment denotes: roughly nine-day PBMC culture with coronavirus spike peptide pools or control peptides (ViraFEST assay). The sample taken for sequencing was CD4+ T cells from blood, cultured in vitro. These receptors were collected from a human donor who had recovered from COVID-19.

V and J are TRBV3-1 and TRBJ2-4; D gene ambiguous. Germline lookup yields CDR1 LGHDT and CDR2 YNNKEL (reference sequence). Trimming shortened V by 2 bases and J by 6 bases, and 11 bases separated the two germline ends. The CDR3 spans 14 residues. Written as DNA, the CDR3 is TGTGCCAGCAGCCAACGCCAAGACGGAAACATTCAGTACTTC. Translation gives CASSQRQDGNIQYF.

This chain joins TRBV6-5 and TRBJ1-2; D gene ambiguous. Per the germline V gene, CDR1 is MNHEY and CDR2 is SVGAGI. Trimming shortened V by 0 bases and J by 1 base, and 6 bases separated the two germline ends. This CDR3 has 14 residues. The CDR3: CASSYSTSNYGYTF. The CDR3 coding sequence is TGTGCCAGCAGTTACTCTACAAGTAACTATGGCTACACCTTC.

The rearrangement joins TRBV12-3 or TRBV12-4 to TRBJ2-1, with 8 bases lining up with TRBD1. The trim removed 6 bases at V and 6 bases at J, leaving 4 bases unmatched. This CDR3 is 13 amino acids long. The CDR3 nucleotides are TGTGCCAGCAGCTTGGACAGGGCCAATGAGCAGTTCTTC. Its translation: CASSLDRANEQFF.

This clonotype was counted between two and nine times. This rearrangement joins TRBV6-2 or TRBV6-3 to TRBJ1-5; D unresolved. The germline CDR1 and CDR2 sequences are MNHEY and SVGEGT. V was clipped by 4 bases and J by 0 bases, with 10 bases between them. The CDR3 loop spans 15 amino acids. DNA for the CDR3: TGTGCCAGCAGTTCCCCCCGGGGTAGCAATCAGCCCCAGCATTTT. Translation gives CASSSPRGSNQPQHF.